One and the same sample provided the 24 T cell receptor beta chains below, sequenced in a study of blood T cells in healthy people across ages. Next came a second PCR, run for roughly 7 to 12 cycles, which used a sample-barcoded 5' primer along with a J-beta primer mix. TCRdb used MiXCR to reprocess the 5' RACE reads, holding one entry per CDR3 protein. Of roughly 2 million distinct CDR3 sequences listed, around half are singletons. Sequenced material: blood. The origin of the receptors is a woman aged 40 to 55 in good health.

The chain couples TRBV6-2 or TRBV6-3 to TRBJ1-5; tentatively, D is TRBD1 (5 bases). V was cut by 2 bases and J by 0 bases, with 8 bases left in between. The germline V gene has CDR1 MNHEY and CDR2 SVGEGT. The CDR3 loop spans 15 amino acids. The CDR3 sequence: CASSYGHLSNQPQHF. The CDR3 nucleotides read TGTGCCAGCAGTTACGGACACCTTAGCAATCAGCCCCAGCATTTT.

This chain's CDR3 is CSVEGTANTEAFF. The CDR3 DNA is TGCAGCGTTGAGGGTACAGCGAACACTGAAGCTTTCTTT. This chain connects TRBV29-1 to TRBJ1-1; D is ambiguous. The germline gives CDR1 SQVTM, CDR2 ANQGSEA. V gave up 3 bases and J gave up 1 base, with 9 bases separating them. The CDR3 sequence is 13 residues long. Full variable domain (rest looked up from reference TRBV29-1 and TRBJ1-1): SAVISQKPSRDICQRGTSLTIQCQVDSQVTMMFWYRQQPGQSLTLIATANQGSEATYESGFVIDKFPISRPNLTFSTLTVSNMSPEDSSIYLCSVEGTANTEAFFGQGTRLTVV.

This rearrangement joins TRBV3-1 to TRBJ1-6, with D perhaps matching TRBD1 (5 bases). Germline V CDR1 and CDR2: LGHDT, YNNKEL (reference sequence). The CDR3 has 20 amino acids. With 4 bases removed from V and 9 bases from J, the gap between germline ends came to 31 bases. Here the CDR3 DNA reads TGTGCCAGCAGCCCGAAGTGGATTTTAACAGGCAAAGCATGGGCTTCACCCCTCCACTTT. This sequence encodes CASSPKWILTGKAWASPLHF.

The rearrangement joins TRBV29-1 to TRBJ2-3; D remains unclear. Germline values: CDR1 SQVTM, CDR2 ANQGSEA. This CDR3 comprises 11 residues. V gave up 3 bases and J gave up 2 bases, with 3 bases separating them. The DNA of the CDR3 is TGCAGCGTTGATTACACAGATACGCAGTATTTT. It codes for CSVDYTDTQYF.

This clonotype was seen a few times. This chain connects TRBV7-9 to TRBJ2-6; D ambiguous. V was pared by 5 bases and J by 0 bases, with 11 bases between. CDR3 size: 16 residues. Germline V CDR1 and CDR2: SEHNR, FQNEAQ (reference sequence). This CDR3 reads CASSQTPVSGANVLTF. CDR3 DNA sequence: TGTGCCAGCAGCCAAACACCGGTCTCTGGGGCCAACGTCCTGACTTTC.

The gene calls are TRBV20-1 and TRBJ1-2, with D tentatively TRBD1 (5 bases). CDR1 is DFQATT, CDR2 SNEGSKA, per germline (reference sequence). V lost 0 bases to trimming and J lost 5 bases, with 13 bases between them. There are 14 residues in the CDR3. This CDR3 is CSARDASGGYGYTF. The CDR3 DNA follows: TGCAGTGCTAGAGATGCTTCGGGGGGATATGGCTACACCTTC.

This rearrangement joins TRBV14 to TRBJ1-6; D ambiguous. Per germline, CDR1 SGHDN and CDR2 FVKESK. This CDR3 has 17 residues. Deletions cut 3 bases from V and 0 bases from J, with 12 bases between. As DNA, the CDR3 is TGTGCCAGCAGCCAGTTCGGCGGGAGCTCCTATAATTCACCCCTCCACTTT. This encodes CASSQFGGSSYNSPLHF.

J is TRBJ2-3 and V is TRBV7-3; 8 bases line up with TRBD2. After removal of 5 bases from V and 0 bases from J, the junction contained 7 bases not matched to a gene. Looked up from germline, CDR1 is SGHTA and CDR2 is FQGTGA. This CDR3 contains 16 residues. The CDR3 DNA reads TGTGCCAGCAGCCGGGCTGGCGGGGGGAGCACAGATACGCAGTATTTT. This sequence encodes CASSRAGGGSTDTQYF.

The chain uses TRBV11-2 and TRBJ1-5, with unresolved D. Germline lookup yields CDR1 SGHAT and CDR2 FQNNGV. Between the trimmed V and J ends, which lost 9 bases and 7 bases, there was a span of 16 bases. The CDR3 sequence is 13 residues long. The DNA for the CDR3 is TGTGCCAGTGCACTTGGTATGGAGCAGCCCCAGCATTTT. It translates to CASALGMEQPQHF. The full variable domain, with the rest looked up from reference TRBV11-2 and TRBJ1-5, is EAGVAQSPRYKIIEKRQSVAFWCNPISGHATLYWYQQILGQGPKLLIQFQNNGVVDDSQLPKDRFSAERLKGVDSTLKIQPAKLEDSAVYLCASALGMEQPQHFGDGTRLSIL.

This sequence joins TRBV20-1 and TRBJ2-7, with unresolved D. Trimming shortened V by 6 bases and J by 4 bases, and 16 bases separated the two germline ends. Germline loops: CDR1 DFQATT, CDR2 SNEGSKA (reference sequence). This CDR3 contains 13 residues. The CDR3 DNA sequence: TGCAGTGCCCCTACCGCCGGCCCATACGAGCAGTACTTC. It specifies CSAPTAGPYEQYF.

V and J are TRBV28 and TRBJ1-1; 7 bases agree with TRBD1. This CDR3 spans 15 amino acids. The germline gives CDR1 MDHEN, CDR2 SYDVKM. The V and J ends lost 5 bases and 3 bases, in that order; junction bases with no gene match: 9. The CDR3 DNA follows: TGTGCCAGCAGTCCCCGACAGGGATGGGACACTGAAGCTTTCTTT. This sequence encodes CASSPRQGWDTEAFF. Based on the CDR3 plus reference TRBV28 and TRBJ1-1, the full variable domain is DVKVTQSSRYLVKRTGEKVFLECVQDMDHENMFWYRQDPGLGLRLIYFSYDVKMKEKGDIPEGYSVSREKKERFSLILESASTNQTSMYLCASSPRQGWDTEAFFGQGTRLTVV.

The V gene is TRBV3-1, the J gene TRBJ2-3; 10 nucleotides agree with TRBD2. With V trimmed by 0 bases and J by 5 bases, 2 bases remained unmatched. The germline V gene encodes CDR1 LGHDT and CDR2 YNNKEL (reference sequence). CDR3 size: 15 residues. The CDR3 DNA is TGTGCCAGCAGCCAAGAACTAGCGGGGCGAGATACGCAGTATTTT. It yields the protein CASSQELAGRDTQYF.

CDR3 sequence: CSAREGQGGRKTQYF. In DNA form, the CDR3 reads TGCAGTGCTAGAGAGGGACAGGGTGGTAGAAAGACCCAGTACTTC. V usage is TRBV20-1 and J usage is TRBJ2-7, with 9 nucleotides matching TRBD1. The better agreement between TRBJ2-5 and the DNA end casts doubt on the J call. The germline gives CDR1 DFQATT, CDR2 SNEGSKA (reference sequence). The CDR3 is 15 residues long.

The chain uses TRBV7-9 and TRBJ2-1, with TRBD2 matching over 7 bases. The CDR3 runs to 15 residues. With V trimmed by 3 bases and J by 1 base, 3 bases remained unmatched. Germline V lookup: CDR1 SEHNR, CDR2 FQNEAQ (reference sequence). For the CDR3, the DNA is TGTGCCAGCAGCTTCACTAGCGAGTCCTACAATGAGCAGTTCTTC. Encoded protein: CASSFTSESYNEQFF.

This chain joins TRBV15 and TRBJ1-5; D uncertain. Germline V CDR1 and CDR2: LNHNV, YYDKDF (reference sequence). The CDR3 spans 15 residues. V gave up 0 bases and J gave up 3 bases, with 9 bases separating them. The CDR3 reads CATSRDPGNNQPQHF. The DNA for the CDR3 is TGTGCCACCAGCAGAGACCCCGGGAACAATCAGCCCCAGCATTTT.

In this sample, this clonotype turned up a few times. V gene TRBV15 combines with J gene TRBJ2-4; no definite D call. The V gene lost 0 bases and the J gene lost 7 bases, with 4 bases spanning the gap. In germline, CDR1 is LNHNV, CDR2 YYDKDF (reference sequence). This CDR3 has 12 residues. The DNA for the CDR3 is TGTGCCACCAGCAGAGAACGGAACATTCAGTACTTC. This translates into CATSRERNIQYF.

The chain joins TRBV7-2 to TRBJ2-7, with no clear D. V lost 8 bases, J lost 2 bases, and 10 bases lay in between. Germline CDR1 and CDR2: SGHTA and FQGNSA. The length of the CDR3 is 12 residues. CDR3 residues: CASGRSPYEQYF. The CDR3, as DNA: TGTGCCAGCGGGCGGAGTCCCTACGAGCAGTACTTC.

The sample holds a few counts of this clonotype. The V and J genes are TRBV4-2 and TRBJ2-1, with TRBD1 as a possible D gene (6 bases). Germline V gene sequence: CDR1 LGHNA, CDR2 YNFKEQ. The germline V and J ends were trimmed by 8 bases and 4 bases, with 12 bases remaining between them. The CDR3 has 13 amino acids. The CDR3 region is CASATGYYNEQFF. In DNA form, the CDR3 reads TGTGCCAGCGCGACAGGATATTACAATGAGCAGTTCTTC.

The chain couples TRBV6-5 to TRBJ2-5; 10 positions match TRBD1. Per germline, CDR1 MNHEY and CDR2 SVGAGI. This CDR3 region has 14 residues. J was trimmed by 7 bases and V by 4 bases; bases with no gene match: 6. For the CDR3, the DNA is TGTGCCAGCAGTTCTGACAGGGGGCAGGGGACCCAGTACTTC. Protein: CASSSDRGQGTQYF.

V is TRBV7-2 and J is TRBJ2-1, with D perhaps matching TRBD1 or TRBD2 (6 bases each). Germline values: CDR1 SGHTA, CDR2 FQGNSA. V was cut by 1 base and J by 4 bases, with 17 bases left in between. The CDR3 runs to 17 residues. The CDR3: CASSLGRPGGRYNEQFF. The CDR3, as DNA: TGTGCCAGCAGCTTAGGGCGGCCCGGGGGCCGGTACAATGAGCAGTTCTTC.

This clonotype has just a few counts. The chain has TRBV24-1 and TRBJ2-7; D call uncertain. Germline values: CDR1 KGHDR, CDR2 SFDVKD. The CDR3 runs 15 residues. Trimming took 4 bases from V and 5 from J, leaving 17 bases between them. The CDR3, as DNA: TGTGCCACCAGTGACGTCAGGCGCCCCCGGGACGAGCAGTACTTC. Protein sequence: CATSDVRRPRDEQYF.

The chain uses TRBV24-1 and TRBJ2-7; possible D gene TRBD2, 5 bases. The J call may be faulty, since TRBJ2-5 better matches the DNA end. The CDR3 length is 14 residues. The germline V gene has CDR1 KGHDR and CDR2 SFDVKD. Written as DNA, the CDR3 is TGTGCCACCAGTGATGTGAGGGCAGGAGAGACCCAGTACTTC. Translating it yields CATSDVRAGETQYF.

This clonotype was counted a few times. The V call is TRBV10-3, the J call TRBJ1-1; D may be TRBD1 (6 bases). Germline values: CDR1 ENHRY, CDR2 SYGVKD. The length of the CDR3 is 13 residues. V lost 11 bases and J lost 0, with 13 bases in between. The CDR3 sequence: CAGRQDLNTEAFF. In nucleotides, the CDR3 is TGTGCCGGCAGACAGGACTTGAACACTGAAGCTTTCTTT.

V is TRBV18 and J is TRBJ2-5, with 8 positions matching TRBD1. The DNA end lines up better with TRBJ2-7; the J call may be wrong. Per the germline V gene, CDR1 is KGHSH and CDR2 is LQKENI. This CDR3 is built from 16 residues. CDR3 in amino acids: CASSPRGQVVLYEQYF. The CDR3 DNA is TGTGCCAGCTCACCCAGGGGACAGGTCGTCTTATACGAGCAGTACTTC.